These 27 T cell receptor beta chains were all obtained from the same sample, sequenced in a study of identical twins. TCRdb fed the 5' RACE reads into MiXCR, producing one record per CDR3 protein. The data show approximately 500,000 distinct CDR3 sequences, 20% to 25% seen once. These data are also associated with another study on T cells expressing NK-cell markers.

The material sequenced was CD4+ T cells sorted from blood. All receptors derive from a woman aged 18-29 years in good health.

CDR3 nucleotides: TGTGCCAGCAGCTGGAACTCGGAAGCCAAAAACATTCAGTACTTC. It is translated as CASSWNSEAKNIQYF. The chain is built from TRBV5-6 and TRBJ2-4; D not certain. The germline V and J ends were trimmed by 3 bases and 0 bases, with 10 bases remaining between them. The CDR3 spans 15 residues. In germline, CDR1 is SGHDT, CDR2 YYEEEE. The whole variable domain, remainder taken from reference TRBV5-6 and TRBJ2-4, is DAGVTQSPTHLIKTRGQQVTLRCSPKSGHDTVSWYQQALGQGPQFIFQYYEEEERQRGNFPDRFSGHQFPNYSSELNVNALLLGDSALYLCASSWNSEAKNIQYFGAGTRLSVL.

This clonotype was recorded a few times. The chain uses TRBV10-3 and TRBJ2-7, with 7 bases fitting TRBD2. J lost 3 bases, V lost 3 bases, and 8 bases had no gene match. Germline-derived CDR1 and CDR2 are ENHRY and SYGVKD. The CDR3 covers 15 residues. The CDR3, as DNA: TGTGCCATCAGTGACCCTAGGGAGGGTAGCTACGAGCAGTACTTC. Encoded protein: CAISDPREGSYEQYF.

The V gene is TRBV25-1, the J gene TRBJ2-7; 9 positions match TRBD1. The germline V gene has CDR1 MGHDK and CDR2 SYGVNS. V dropped 5 bases and J dropped 5; count of bases not matched to a gene: 13. This CDR3 has 16 residues. The CDR3 coding sequence is TGTGCCAGCAGTCTGTGGGGGACAGGGAGTACGAACGAGCAGTACTTC. It codes for CASSLWGTGSTNEQYF.

This chain connects TRBV12-3 or TRBV12-4 to TRBJ1-3, with D possibly TRBD1 on 6 matching bases. Trimming cost V 6 bases and J 0 bases, with 15 bases left between them. This CDR3 has 16 amino acids. CDR3: CASRRTVTLSGNTIYF. Written as DNA, the CDR3 is TGTGCCAGCAGAAGGACAGTGACGCTCTCTGGAAACACCATATATTTT.

V usage is TRBV12-3 or TRBV12-4 and J usage is TRBJ2-1; the match to TRBD1 covers 9 bases. This CDR3 is 14 amino acids long. V lost 6 bases to trimming and J lost 9 bases; unmatched junction nucleotides: 9. The CDR3 reads CASSRDQQGAEQFF. The CDR3 DNA sequence: TGTGCCAGCAGCCGTGATCAACAGGGGGCTGAGCAGTTCTTC.

This clonotype was seen a handful of times. The chain carries TRBV10-1 and TRBJ2-7; 9 bases line up with TRBD1. Germline V gene data show CDR1 as WNHNN and CDR2 as SYGVQD (reference sequence). This CDR3 is built from 16 residues. V dropped 0 bases and J dropped 5; count of bases not matched to a gene: 8. The CDR3 coding sequence is TGCGCCAGCAGTGAGTCGGTCAAGGACAGGGGACACGAGCAGTACTTC. Translating gives CASSESVKDRGHEQYF.

There are a few counts of this clonotype. V and J are TRBV5-6 and TRBJ2-7, with D maybe TRBD2 (5 bases). CDR1 is SGHDT, CDR2 YYEEEE, per germline. With 7 bases removed from V and 3 bases from J, the gap between germline ends came to 17 bases. The CDR3 is made up of 14 amino acids. CDR3 protein: CASQRQAGNYEQYF. In DNA form, the CDR3 reads TGTGCCAGCCAGCGGCAGGCAGGTAACTACGAGCAGTACTTC.

This clonotype was detected a few times. The rearrangement uses TRBV9 and TRBJ1-1; TRBD1 might be the D (5 bases). CDR1 and CDR2 from the germline V gene are SGDLS and YYNGEE. Trimming removed 6 bases from V and 0 bases from J, with 9 bases in between. The CDR3 loop spans 13 amino acids. The CDR3 sequence: CASNRDLNTEAFF. Here the CDR3 DNA reads TGTGCCAGCAACCGGGACCTGAACACTGAAGCTTTCTTT.

A few counts support this clonotype. This chain connects TRBV4-3 to TRBJ1-2; 7 nucleotides match TRBD1. The junction had 11 bases not matched to a gene; V was cut back by 3 bases and J by 7 bases. This CDR3 contains 15 residues. Germline V gives CDR1 LGHNA, CDR2 YSLEER. In DNA, the CDR3 is TGCGCCAGCAGCCACTCCGACAGGGAAGTCGTTGGCTACACCTTC. Translation gives CASSHSDREVVGYTF.

The chain uses TRBV7-9 and TRBJ1-1; D is perhaps TRBD1 (5 bases). From germline, CDR1 is SEHNR and CDR2 FQNEAQ (reference sequence). This CDR3 is built from 11 residues. Trimming took 10 bases from V and 10 from J, leaving 16 bases between them. The CDR3 reads CATLSSGIAFF. The CDR3 nucleotides are TGTGCCACCCTAAGCTCAGGGATAGCTTTCTTT.

The chain couples TRBV7-2 to TRBJ2-3; a possible D gene is TRBD2 (6 bases). This CDR3 region has 13 residues. V lost 3 bases and J 5 bases, leaving 9 bases between the germline ends. Germline loops: CDR1 SGHTA, CDR2 FQGNSA. The CDR3 loop reads CASSFSEGDTQYF. DNA of the CDR3: TGTGCCAGCAGCTTCTCGGAGGGAGATACGCAGTATTTT.

The chain employs TRBV4-1 and TRBJ2-5, with D unclear. This CDR3 has 13 amino acids. Looked up from germline, CDR1 is MGHRA and CDR2 is YSYEKL. The V end was cut by 1 base, the J end by 1 base, with 4 bases between. In DNA form, the CDR3 reads TGCGCCAGCAGCCAAGGGGGCCAAGAGACCCAGTACTTC. As protein: CASSQGGQETQYF.

This clonotype has only a few counts. This rearrangement joins TRBV5-1 to TRBJ1-4; 7 bases align to TRBD1. Germline CDR1 and CDR2: SGHRS and YFSETQ. Unmatched junction bases numbered 8, after V lost 7 bases and J lost 5 bases. The CDR3 contains 14 residues. The CDR3 DNA is TGCGCCAGCCGACGGGACAGCAAGAATGAAAAACTGTTTTTT. Amino acid sequence: CASRRDSKNEKLFF.

This clonotype was counted a few times. This sequence joins TRBV19 and TRBJ2-2; no firm D call. V shed 3 bases and J shed 0 bases, with 8 bases lying between them. Germline V gives CDR1 LNHDA, CDR2 SQIVND (reference sequence). There are 15 residues in the CDR3. The DNA of the CDR3 is TGTGCCAGTAGTATTCTAAGCGCGAACACCGGGGAGCTGTTTTTT. This gives the protein CASSILSANTGELFF.

This clonotype was observed a few times. The CDR3 spells CATSRLISKGTEKLFF. The CDR3 DNA sequence: TGTGCCACCAGCAGGCTAATTAGCAAAGGAACTGAAAAACTGTTTTTT. This chain joins TRBV15 and TRBJ1-4; D remains unclear. The germline gives CDR1 LNHNV, CDR2 YYDKDF (reference sequence). V was trimmed by 3 bases and J by 7 bases, leaving 18 bases between them. The CDR3 length is 16 residues.

The chain recombines TRBV10-3 with TRBJ2-7, with 10 bases fitting TRBD1. The CDR3 runs to 14 residues. V dropped 6 bases and J dropped 3; count of bases not matched to a gene: 5. CDR1 and CDR2 (germline): ENHRY, SYGVKD. This chain's CDR3 is CAIRGGQGNYEQYF. In DNA, the CDR3 is TGTGCCATCAGGGGGGGACAGGGGAACTACGAGCAGTACTTC.

The chain recombines TRBV7-2 with TRBJ2-3; unclear D gene. Germline values: CDR1 SGHTA, CDR2 FQGNSA. The CDR3 sequence is 13 residues long. V gave up 3 bases and J gave up 11 bases, with 15 bases separating them. Written as DNA, the CDR3 is TGTGCCAGCAGCTTGAGTTTAGGCTCGGGGCAGTATTTT. Translating gives CASSLSLGSGQYF.

This clonotype was detected only a few times. The chain combines TRBV20-1 with TRBJ2-1, with 7 bases matching TRBD2. V gave up 6 bases and J gave up 4 bases; unmatched junction bases: 12. The CDR3 covers 15 residues. Germline V gene data show CDR1 as DFQATT and CDR2 as SNEGSKA (reference sequence). The CDR3 bases are TGCAGTGCCCCCCCCGCCGGGAGGACTTACAATGAGCAGTTCTTC. Translated: CSAPPAGRTYNEQFF.

J is TRBJ2-3 and V is TRBV5-4; D remains unclear. There are 12 residues in the CDR3. CDR1 is SGHNT, CDR2 YYREEE, per germline (reference sequence). The V end was cut by 4 bases, the J end by 6 bases, with 9 bases between. The CDR3 region is CASSLQQDTQYF. In DNA, the CDR3 is TGTGCCAGCAGCCTGCAGCAGGATACGCAGTATTTT.

This clonotype came up a few times. The rearrangement links TRBV2 to TRBJ1-1, with 8 bases lining up with TRBD1. From germline, CDR1 is SNHLY and CDR2 FYNNEI. The CDR3 is 13 amino acids. After removal of 6 bases from V and 5 bases from J, the junction contained 5 bases not matched to a gene. The CDR3 coding sequence is TGTGCCAGCAGCAGGGGGCTGGGGACTGAAGCTTTCTTT. Translated: CASSRGLGTEAFF.

The chain employs TRBV7-9 and TRBJ1-3; D is uncertain. From germline, CDR1 is SEHNR and CDR2 FQNEAQ (reference sequence). The CDR3 is 14 amino acids. Trimming removed 4 bases at V and 2 bases at J, with 9 bases between. Here the CDR3 DNA reads TGTGCCAGCAGCTCTGACACAACTGGAAACACCATATATTTT. It is translated as CASSSDTTGNTIYF.

The chain has TRBV15 and TRBJ2-7, with D unresolved. The CDR3 is 13 amino acids. CDR1 is LNHNV and CDR2 is YYDKDF in the germline V gene (reference sequence). Trimming cost V 0 bases and J 4 bases, with 7 bases left between them. CDR3: CATSRDREYEQYF. The CDR3 DNA reads TGTGCCACCAGCAGAGATAGGGAATACGAGCAGTACTTC.

This sequence joins TRBV18 and TRBJ2-1; D assignment may be TRBD1 or TRBD2 (6 bases each). The V gene's germline CDR1 is KGHSH and CDR2 LQKENI. V gave up 4 bases and J gave up 9 bases, with 10 bases separating them. This CDR3 has 12 residues. CDR3 DNA: TGTGCCAGCTCACTTAGGGGGGCTGAGCAGTTCTTC. As protein: CASSLRGAEQFF. Using reference TRBV18 and TRBJ2-1 for the parts outside the CDR3, the full variable domain is NAGVMQNPRHLVRRRGQEARLRCSPMKGHSHVYWYRQLPEEGLKFMVYLQKENIIDESGMPKERFSAEFPKEGPSILRIQQVVRGDSAAYFCASSLRGAEQFFGPGTRLTVL.

This sequence joins TRBV6-2 or TRBV6-3 and TRBJ2-7, with 7 bases aligning to TRBD2. V shed 2 bases, J shed 3 bases, and the junction held 7 bases outside the gene matches. CDR3 size: 15 residues. Germline V lookup: CDR1 MNHEY, CDR2 SVGEGT. This CDR3 is CASSYTAGTIYEQYF. The CDR3 DNA reads TGTGCCAGCAGTTACACAGCGGGAACTATCTACGAGCAGTACTTC.

This chain joins TRBV7-9 and TRBJ2-7; 12 nucleotides align to TRBD1. The CDR3 has 16 amino acids. V shed 4 bases and J 4 bases; nucleotides not matched to a gene: 8. Germline CDR1 SEHNR, CDR2 FQNEAQ (reference sequence). The CDR3 spells CASSSPGQGAVYEQYF. CDR3 bases: TGTGCCAGCAGCTCTCCGGGACAGGGGGCCGTTTACGAGCAGTACTTC.

The V call is TRBV4-2, the J call TRBJ1-1, with D hard to call. CDR3 length: 16 residues. Deletions cut 0 bases from V and 4 bases from J, with 15 bases between. The V gene's germline CDR1 is LGHNA and CDR2 YNFKEQ. The CDR3 DNA follows: TGTGCCAGCAGCCAAGATTACCACCCTTCGGGCACTGAAGCTTTCTTT. It codes for CASSQDYHPSGTEAFF.

The rearrangement joins TRBV7-2 to TRBJ2-5, with 11 positions matching TRBD2. This CDR3 spans 14 amino acids. Trimming took 5 bases from V and 9 from J; bases not matched to a gene: 8. In germline, CDR1 is SGHTA, CDR2 FQGNSA. CDR3 protein: CASSLLAGGGAQYF. The CDR3 DNA reads TGTGCCAGCAGCCTATTAGCGGGAGGGGGGGCCCAGTACTTC.